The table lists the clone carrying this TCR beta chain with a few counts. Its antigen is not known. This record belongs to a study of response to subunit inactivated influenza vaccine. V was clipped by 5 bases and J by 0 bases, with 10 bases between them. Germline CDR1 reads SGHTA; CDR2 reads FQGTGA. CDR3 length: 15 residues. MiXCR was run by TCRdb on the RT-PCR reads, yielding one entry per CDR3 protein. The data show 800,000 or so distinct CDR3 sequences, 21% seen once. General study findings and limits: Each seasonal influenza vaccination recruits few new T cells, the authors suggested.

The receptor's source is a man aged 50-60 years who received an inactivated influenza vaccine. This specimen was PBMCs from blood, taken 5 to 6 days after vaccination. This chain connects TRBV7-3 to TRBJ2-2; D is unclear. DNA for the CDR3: TGTGCCAGCAGCCCTCCGAGGTCGAACACCGGGGAGCTGTTTTTT. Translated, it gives CASSPPRSNTGELFF.